This T cell receptor (beta chain) is drawn from a study of identical twins. Germline V lookup: CDR1 SGHRS, CDR2 YFSETQ. This CDR3 is built from 14 residues. V lost 1 base and J 0 bases, leaving 7 bases between the germline ends. With template switching, a universal primer site was added, and the cDNA carried unique molecular identifiers. Each CDR3 protein gets one entry after TCRdb re-called the 5' RACE reads with MiXCR. The sample lists fewer than 550,000 distinct CDR3 sequences; 13% to 15% were seen once. In its sample, this clonotype was seen a few times. The same sample was also studied in work on yellow fever vaccine responses in identical twins.

Material: CD4+ T cells sorted from blood. The receptor comes from a woman between 18 and 30 years old in good health. The V gene is TRBV5-1, the J gene TRBJ1-1, with D unclear. CDR3 sequence: CASSLWQVNTEAFF. CDR3 in DNA: TGCGCCAGCAGCTTGTGGCAGGTGAACACTGAAGCTTTCTTT.